The rows below give T cell receptor beta chains drawn from one sample of a study of a mutant IDH1 vaccine in newly diagnosed glioma. Profiled with immunoSEQ multiplex PCR; TCRdb holds only in-frame clones, not every one. The sample has 35,000 to 45,000 clones; around 81% are singletons. No antigen has been identified for these receptors. The sample consisted of PBMCs, taken from a glioma patient whose treatment included an IDH1 peptide vaccine. These receptors all come from a man between 45 and 60 years old with glioma. CDR3s include the opening cysteine and the closing phenylalanine or tryptophan. D genes are given only for firm matches. Not all rows give a size; the values are once, few, many and, for expanded clones, a class.

TRBV5-4,.,TRBJ1-2,once,TGTGCCAGCAGCTCCCCAGGGAACTATGGCTACACCTTC,CASSSPGNYGYTF
TRBV10-3,TRBD2,TRBJ2-7,.,TGTGCCATCAGTGCGTTCGGGACTAGCGCTACCTACGAGCAGTACTTC,CAISAFGTSATYEQYF
TRBV19,.,TRBJ1-1,.,TGTGCCAGTAGTATAGGGCGGTTTGGGGGAACTTTCTTT,CASSIGRFGGTFF
TRBV19,.,TRBJ1-2,.,TGTGCCAGTAGTATAGATGGAGGATATGGCTACACCTTC,CASSIDGGYGYTF
TRBV19,.,TRBJ1-3,.,TGTGCCAGTGAAGTCCCTAACTCTGGAAACACCATATATTTT,CASEVPNSGNTIYF
TRBV2,TRBD2,TRBJ2-5,.,TGTGCCAGCAGTGAAGACCTTTCCTCCGGGACTAGCGGGGGGACGGAGTACTTC,CASSEDLSSGTSGGTEYF
TRBV15,.,TRBJ2-7,.,TGTGCCACCAGCCCAAGGACGGCCTACGAGCAGTACTTC,CATSPRTAYEQYF
TRBV4-3,TRBD1,TRBJ2-7,.,TGCGCCAGCAGCCAAGATCTTAAGGGACAGGGGGGTCTCGAGCAGTACTTC,CASSQDLKGQGGLEQYF
TRBV7-2,TRBD1,TRBJ2-5,.,TGTGCCAGCAGCTTGACAGGGGGCGCCGAGACCCAGTACTTC,CASSLTGGAETQYF
TRBV6-6,.,TRBJ2-7,.,TGTGCCAGCAGCCTCGCCTGGGGCGGCGAGCAGTACTTC,CASSLAWGGEQYF
TRBV29-1,TRBD1,TRBJ2-1,.,TGCAGCGGAACAGGGGGCGCGGGCTCCAATGAGCAGTTCTTC,CSGTGGAGSNEQFF
TRBV13,TRBD1,TRBJ1-2,.,TGTGCCAGCAGCTTCGACAGGGGGGGTGGCTACACCTTC,CASSFDRGGGYTF
TRBV7-2,.,TRBJ2-1,.,TGTGCCAGCAGCCATCCGGGACCCGGTGAGCAGTTCTTC,CASSHPGPGEQFF